The sequence of this T cell receptor beta chain was determined in a study of blood T cells in healthy people across ages. Study-wide context: Template-switching capture recovered about one barcoded beta molecule per two T cells.

After removal of 3 bases from V and 4 bases from J, the junction contained 9 bases not matched to a gene. Germline CDR1 is SGHRS and CDR2 is YFSETQ. The CDR3 is made up of 15 amino acids. Details on this clonotype: Its antigen is as yet unknown.

Then a second PCR, running roughly 6 to 11 cycles, was carried out with a sample-barcoded 5' primer and a J-beta primer mix. MiXCR, run by TCRdb on the 5' RACE reads, gives a single entry per CDR3 protein. This table has some 1.4 million distinct CDR3 sequences, approximately 40% appearing once. Study outcomes and limitations: Whereas aged donors had fewer naive CD4+ cells, long-lived donors had more of them and higher diversity.

Material for sequencing was blood. J is TRBJ2-7 and V is TRBV5-1, with 8 bases aligning to TRBD1. The TCR comes from a woman between 18 and 29 years old in good health. The CDR3 reads CASSSPDRASYEQYF. CDR3 nucleotide sequence: TGCGCCAGCAGCTCCCCGGACAGGGCATCTTACGAGCAGTACTTC. Using reference TRBV5-1 and TRBJ2-7 for the parts outside the CDR3, the full variable domain is KAGVTQTPRYLIKTRGQQVTLSCSPISGHRSVSWYQQTPGQGLQFLFEYFSETQRNKGNFPGRFSGRQFSNSRSEMNVSTLELGDSALYLCASSSPDRASYEQYFGPGTRLTVT.